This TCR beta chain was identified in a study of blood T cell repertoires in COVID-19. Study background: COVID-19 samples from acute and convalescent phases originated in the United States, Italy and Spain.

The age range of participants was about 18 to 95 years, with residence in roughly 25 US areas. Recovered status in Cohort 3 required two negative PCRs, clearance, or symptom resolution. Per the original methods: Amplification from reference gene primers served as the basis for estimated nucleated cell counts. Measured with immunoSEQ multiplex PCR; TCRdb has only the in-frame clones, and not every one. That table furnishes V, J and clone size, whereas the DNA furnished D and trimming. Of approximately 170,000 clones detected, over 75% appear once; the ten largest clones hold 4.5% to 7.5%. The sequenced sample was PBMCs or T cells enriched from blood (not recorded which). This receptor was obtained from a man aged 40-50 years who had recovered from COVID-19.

The CDR3 here is CASSLGPTNEKLFF. The CDR3 nucleotides are TGTGCCAGCAGTTTAGGCCCAACTAATGAAAAACTGTTTTTT. The rearrangement uses TRBV27 and TRBJ1-4; no firm D call. V lost 2 bases, J lost 0 bases, and 4 bases lay in between. The CDR3 spans 14 residues. Germline V gene lookup returns CDR1 MNHEY and CDR2 SMNVEV (reference sequence).